The clone carrying this TCR beta chain was recorded once. Its matching antigen is unknown. These data belong to a study of cytomegalovirus exposure and HLA in healthy donors. Study conclusions and caveats: In a later analysis, specific HLA alleles were associated with around 17,000 TCR beta sequences at a 0.05 false discovery rate. Later on, an analysis showed TCR association rates differing by HLA locus, with DRB1 the most and HLA-C the fewest. Productive rates of about 87% or about 30% were seen for most TCR beta V segments in an earlier analysis. In vitro, three CMV-associated chains proved specific for CMV antigens.

This PCR relied on a set of 60 Vbeta primers and 13 Jbeta primers. Only in-frame clones appear in the TCRdb table, and some are missing; sequencing was by immunoSEQ multiplex PCR. Found here are 100,000 to 150,000 clones, about three quarters of them singletons; the top ten hold less than 5%. V lost 0 bases, J lost 8 bases, and 14 bases lay in between. In germline, CDR1 is LGHNA, CDR2 YSLEER. This CDR3 comprises 15 residues. The receptor's source is a man aged 25-40 years in good health and CMV-seronegative. This rearrangement joins TRBV4-3 to TRBJ1-5; D may be TRBD1 (5 bases). The specimen sequenced was PBMCs. DNA for the CDR3: TGCGCCAGCAGCCAAGATCAGGGTAATCAGGAGCCCCAGCATTTT. Translation gives CASSQDQGNQEPQHF.